The clone carrying this T cell receptor beta chain came up a few times. The data stem from a study of blood T cell repertoires in COVID-19. The assay was immunoSEQ multiplex PCR, and TCRdb's table has in-frame clones only and misses some. Of more than 90,000 clones listed, around nine tenths are singletons. CDR1 is SGHNT and CDR2 is YYREEE in the germline V gene (reference sequence). The CDR3 has 13 residues. V was pared by 0 bases and J by 5 bases, with 6 bases between. This chain joins TRBV5-4 and TRBJ1-5; D gene ambiguous. Specimen: peripheral blood. This clonotype originated in a woman aged 55-69 years with COVID-19, enrolled during active disease. The CDR3 DNA is TGTGCCAGCAGCTTGGACGGGTATCAGCCCCAGCATTTT. Residues: CASSLDGYQPQHF.